A single TCR beta chain is shown here with its context. The data were obtained in a study of naive and memory T cell subsets. From germline, CDR1 is SGDLS and CDR2 YYNGEE. This CDR3 has 15 amino acids. V trimming: 6 bases; J trimming: 3 bases; junction bases outside the gene matches: 10. Both TRBC1 and TRBC2 were covered by a beta constant-region primer of two equimolar oligonucleotides. Four rounds of PCR amplified the ligated cDNA using nested alpha and beta constant-region primers plus SP2. Ligation attached a single-stranded oligonucleotide with a 12-nucleotide UMI and the SP2 primer to the cDNA 3' end. TCRdb ran MiXCR on the UMI-ligation and nested PCR reads and lists one entry per CDR3 protein. Among over 100,000 distinct CDR3 sequences, around a third were seen once, and the ten largest hold around 0.92%. Alpha and beta libraries were amplified separately from the second PCR onward. Cells stained for CD3, CD4, CD8, CD45RA and CD27 were sorted into four subsets.

The sequence was collected from a human donor in good health. The sequencing sample was made of central memory CD4+ T cells from blood. The chain recombines TRBV9 with TRBJ1-1; 8 bases align to TRBD1. CDR3 sequence (DNA): TGTGCCAGCAACCCACAGGGGGAAGGGTACACTGAAGCTTTCTTT. This codes for CASNPQGEGYTEAFF.